These T cell receptor beta chains were read from a single sample in a study of OX40 agonist ivuxolimab in advanced cancers. Method: immunoSEQ multiplex PCR; TCRdb's copy keeps in-frame clones and lacks some. Among approximately 50,000 clones listed, around nine tenths were seen once. The sequencing here drew on CD4+ or CD8+ T cells sorted from blood, taken in a trial of the OX40 agonist ivuxolimab. The receptors originated from an adult with an advanced solid tumor such as melanoma, head and neck, liver or kidney cancer. The CDR3 runs from the conserved cysteine through the conserved F or W. D genes are given only for firm matches. The size of a clone is reported for some rows only, either as once, few or many, or as a class for expanded clones.

d_gene	abundance	v_gene	j_gene	CDR3aa	CDR3nt
TRBD2	.	TRBV15	TRBJ2-4	CATSSRREGKNIQYF	TGTGCCACCAGCAGTCGCAGGGAGGGCAAAAACATTCAGTACTTC
.	.	TRBV11-1	TRBJ2-5	CASSLIDQETQYF	TGTGCCAGCAGCTTAATTGATCAAGAGACCCAGTACTTC
.	.	TRBV6-1	TRBJ1-1	CASSYRTVNTEAFF	TGTGCCAGCAGTTATAGAACAGTGAACACTGAAGCTTTCTTT
.	.	TRBV10-3	TRBJ1-2	CASRTGGGREYYGYTF	TGTGCCTCACGGACCGGGGGGGGACGGGAATACTATGGCTACACCTTC
.	once	TRBV2	TRBJ2-1	CASSDPRGTNEQFF	TGTGCCAGCAGTGACCCACGGGGGACCAATGAGCAGTTCTTC
.	few	TRBV9	TRBJ1-4	CASSRSTGATNEKLFF	TGTGCCAGCAGCCGTTCCACAGGCGCAACTAATGAAAAACTGTTTTTT
.	.	TRBV2	TRBJ1-5	CASARGGGGSQPQHF	TGTGCCAGTGCGCGGGGGGGCGGGGGAAGTCAGCCCCAGCATTTT
TRBD1	.	TRBV28	TRBJ1-2	CASSSHTGDYGYTF	TGTGCCAGCAGTTCCCATACAGGGGACTATGGCTACACCTTC
.	.	TRBV7-3	TRBJ2-1	CASSRVLGSYNEQFF	TGTGCCAGCAGCAGAGTGCTGGGATCCTACAATGAGCAGTTCTTC
TRBD1	.	TRBV28	TRBJ1-2	CASSLIRDSYGYTF	TGTGCCAGCAGTTTAATTAGGGACAGCTATGGCTACACCTTC
.	.	TRBV7-8	TRBJ2-2	CASSLGDMNTGELFF	TGTGCCAGCAGCTTAGGCGACATGAACACCGGGGAGCTGTTTTTT
TRBD1	once	TRBV27	TRBJ2-7	CASTRSWDSSYEQYF	TGTGCCAGCACCCGATCCTGGGACAGCTCCTACGAGCAGTACTTC
.	.	TRBV4-1	TRBJ2-7	CASSQERGSRGEQYF	TGCGCCAGCAGCCAAGAGAGGGGATCACGGGGGGAGCAGTACTTC
.	.	TRBV10-3	TRBJ1-2	CATLAGDNYGYTF	TGTGCCACCCTGGCAGGGGATAACTATGGCTACACCTTC